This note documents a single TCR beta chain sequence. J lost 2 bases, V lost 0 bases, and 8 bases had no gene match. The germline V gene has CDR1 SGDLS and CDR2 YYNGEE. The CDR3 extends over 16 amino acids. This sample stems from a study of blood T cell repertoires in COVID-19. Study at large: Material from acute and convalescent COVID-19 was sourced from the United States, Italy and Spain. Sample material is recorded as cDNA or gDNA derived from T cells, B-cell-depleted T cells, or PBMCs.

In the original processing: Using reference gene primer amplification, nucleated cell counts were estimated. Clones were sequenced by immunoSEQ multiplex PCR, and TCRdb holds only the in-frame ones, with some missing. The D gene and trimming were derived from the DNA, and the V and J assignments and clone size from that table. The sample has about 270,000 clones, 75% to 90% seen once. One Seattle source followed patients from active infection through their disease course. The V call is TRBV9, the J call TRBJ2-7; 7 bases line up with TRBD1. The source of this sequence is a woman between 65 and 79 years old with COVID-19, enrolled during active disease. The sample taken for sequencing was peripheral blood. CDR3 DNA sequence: TGTGCCAGCAGCGTAGATGAGGACAGGAGTACCTACGAGCAGTACTTC. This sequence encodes CASSVDEDRSTYEQYF.